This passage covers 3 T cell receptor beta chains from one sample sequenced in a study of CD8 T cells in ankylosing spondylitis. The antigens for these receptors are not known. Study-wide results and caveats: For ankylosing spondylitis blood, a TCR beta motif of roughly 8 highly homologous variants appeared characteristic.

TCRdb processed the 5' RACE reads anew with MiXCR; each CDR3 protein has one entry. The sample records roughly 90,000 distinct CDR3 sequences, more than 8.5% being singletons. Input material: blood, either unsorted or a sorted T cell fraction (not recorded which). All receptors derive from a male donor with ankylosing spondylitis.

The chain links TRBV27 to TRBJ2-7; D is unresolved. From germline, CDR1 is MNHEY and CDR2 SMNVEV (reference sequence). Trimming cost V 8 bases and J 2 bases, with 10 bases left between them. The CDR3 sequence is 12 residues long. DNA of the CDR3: TGTGCCAGCTCGTCAAGTACCTACGAGCAGTACTTC. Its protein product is CASSSSTYEQYF.

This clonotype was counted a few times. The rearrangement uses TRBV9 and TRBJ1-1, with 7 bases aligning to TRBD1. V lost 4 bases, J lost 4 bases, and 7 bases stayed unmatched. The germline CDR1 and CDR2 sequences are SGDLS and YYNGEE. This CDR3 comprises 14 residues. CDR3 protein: CASSPRGTGTEAFF. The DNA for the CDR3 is TGTGCCAGCAGCCCCAGGGGGACTGGCACTGAAGCTTTCTTT.

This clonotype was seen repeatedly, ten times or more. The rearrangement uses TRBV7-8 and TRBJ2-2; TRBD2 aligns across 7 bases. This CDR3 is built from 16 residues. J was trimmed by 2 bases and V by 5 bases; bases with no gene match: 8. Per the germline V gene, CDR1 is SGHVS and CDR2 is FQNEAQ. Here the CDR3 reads CASSPFGGSNTGELFF. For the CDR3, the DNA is TGTGCCAGCAGCCCCTTTGGCGGGAGCAACACCGGGGAGCTGTTTTTT.